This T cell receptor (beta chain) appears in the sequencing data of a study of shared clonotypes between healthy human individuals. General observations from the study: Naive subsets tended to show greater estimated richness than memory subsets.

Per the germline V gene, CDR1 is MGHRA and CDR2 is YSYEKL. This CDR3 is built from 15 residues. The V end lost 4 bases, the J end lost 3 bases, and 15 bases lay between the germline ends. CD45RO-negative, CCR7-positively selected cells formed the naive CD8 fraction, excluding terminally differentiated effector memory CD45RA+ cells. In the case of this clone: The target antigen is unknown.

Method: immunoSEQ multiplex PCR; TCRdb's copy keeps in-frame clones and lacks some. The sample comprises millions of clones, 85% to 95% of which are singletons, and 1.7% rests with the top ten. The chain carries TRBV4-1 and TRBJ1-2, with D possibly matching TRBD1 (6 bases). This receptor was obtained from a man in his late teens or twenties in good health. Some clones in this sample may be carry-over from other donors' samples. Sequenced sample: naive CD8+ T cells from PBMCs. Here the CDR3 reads CASSPSPGVDYGYTF. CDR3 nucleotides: TGCGCCAGCAGCCCCAGCCCAGGGGTTGACTATGGCTACACCTTC.